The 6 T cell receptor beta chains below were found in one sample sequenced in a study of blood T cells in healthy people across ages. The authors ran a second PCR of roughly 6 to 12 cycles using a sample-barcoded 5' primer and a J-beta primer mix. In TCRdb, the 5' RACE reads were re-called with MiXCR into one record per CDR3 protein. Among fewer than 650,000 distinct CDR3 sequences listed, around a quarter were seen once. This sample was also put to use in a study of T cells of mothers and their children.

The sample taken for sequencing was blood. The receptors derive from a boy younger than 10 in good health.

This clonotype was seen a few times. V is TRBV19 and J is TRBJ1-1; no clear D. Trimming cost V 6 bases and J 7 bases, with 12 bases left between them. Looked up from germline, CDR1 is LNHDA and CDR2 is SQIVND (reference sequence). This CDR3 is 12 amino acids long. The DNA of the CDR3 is TGTGCCAGTAGCCGACGACAAGTTGAAGCTTTCTTT. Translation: CASSRRQVEAFF.

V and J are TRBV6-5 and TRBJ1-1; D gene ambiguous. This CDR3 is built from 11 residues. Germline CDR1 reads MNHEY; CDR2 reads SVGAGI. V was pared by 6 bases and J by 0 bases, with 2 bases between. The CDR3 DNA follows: TGTGCCAGCAGGATGAACACTGAAGCTTTCTTT. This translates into CASRMNTEAFF.

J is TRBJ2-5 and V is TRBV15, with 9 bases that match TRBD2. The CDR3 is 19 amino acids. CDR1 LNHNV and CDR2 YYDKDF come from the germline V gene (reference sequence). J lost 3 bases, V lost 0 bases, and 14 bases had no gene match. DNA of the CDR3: TGTGCCACCAGCAGAGATGCCCTGGCGGGGGGGGAGAGAAAAGAGACCCAGTACTTC. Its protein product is CATSRDALAGGERKETQYF.

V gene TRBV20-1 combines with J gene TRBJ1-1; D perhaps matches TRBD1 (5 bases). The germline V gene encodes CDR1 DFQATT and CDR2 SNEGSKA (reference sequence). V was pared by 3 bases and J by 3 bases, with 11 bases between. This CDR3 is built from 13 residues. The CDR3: CSASRGPYTEAFF. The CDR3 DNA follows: TGCAGTGCTAGTCGGGGCCCCTACACTGAAGCTTTCTTT.

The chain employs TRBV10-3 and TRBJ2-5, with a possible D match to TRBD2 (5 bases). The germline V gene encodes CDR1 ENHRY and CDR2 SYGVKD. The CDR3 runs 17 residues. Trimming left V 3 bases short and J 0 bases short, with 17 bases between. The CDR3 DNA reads TGTGCCATCAGTGACCCCGCGGCGGGCCCCTACCAAGAGACCCAGTACTTC. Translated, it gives CAISDPAAGPYQETQYF.

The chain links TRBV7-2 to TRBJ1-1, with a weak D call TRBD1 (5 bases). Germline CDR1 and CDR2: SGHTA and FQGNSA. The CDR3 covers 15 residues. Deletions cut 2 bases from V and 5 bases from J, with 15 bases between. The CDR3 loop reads CASSLFGGSWTEAFF. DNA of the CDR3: TGTGCCAGCAGCTTATTTGGGGGTTCGTGGACTGAAGCTTTCTTT.